These 12 T cell receptor beta chains came from one sample sequenced in a study of T-cell memory formation after mild COVID-19. TCRdb re-called the 5' RACE reads through MiXCR, storing one row per CDR3 protein. This sample carries approximately 290,000 distinct CDR3 sequences, 8% to 10% of them seen once, and the ten largest clones take 22%. What was sequenced was PBMCs or a T cell subset sorted from them (not recorded which). The receptors here all came from a man between 18 and 35 years old who had mild COVID-19 (a few samples of this study predate the infection). Cell type and time point are not known.

CDR3 DNA sequence: TGTGCCAGCAATCGGGAGGGGTTTGATACGCAGTATTTT. This sequence encodes CASNREGFDTQYF. V usage is TRBV12-3 or TRBV12-4 and J usage is TRBJ2-3; 8 positions agree with TRBD2. Trimming cost V 7 bases and J 6 bases; bases outside gene matches: 6. The length of the CDR3 is 13 residues.

A few counts support this clonotype. The genes are TRBV20-1 and TRBJ1-2; 7 positions agree with TRBD1. Unmatched junction bases numbered 8, after V lost 3 bases and J lost 4 bases. The CDR3 has 14 amino acids. Germline V gene sequence: CDR1 DFQATT, CDR2 SNEGSKA (reference sequence). The CDR3 DNA follows: TGCAGTGCTAGCCAGGACAGGACAATCTATGGCTACACCTTC. It specifies CSASQDRTIYGYTF.

The V call is TRBV20-1, the J call TRBJ2-7; tentative D call: TRBD2 (7 bases). The CDR3 length is 14 residues. The germline gives CDR1 DFQATT, CDR2 SNEGSKA (reference sequence). V was trimmed by 0 bases and J by 5 bases, leaving 14 bases between them. CDR3 protein: CSARDGGPHDEQYF. For the CDR3, the DNA is TGCAGTGCTAGAGACGGGGGGCCTCATGACGAGCAGTACTTC.

This clonotype was observed a handful of times. The chain links TRBV7-8 to TRBJ2-7; D is tentatively TRBD1 or TRBD2 (5 bases each). The germline V gene encodes CDR1 SGHVS and CDR2 FQNEAQ. The CDR3 extends over 13 amino acids. Trimming shortened V by 3 bases and J by 3 bases, and 9 bases separated the two germline ends. CDR3 bases: TGTGCCAGCAGCTTGGGACCTAACTACGAGCAGTACTTC. It translates to CASSLGPNYEQYF.

This clonotype was seen only a few times. The chain is built from TRBV28 and TRBJ1-1; weak D call: TRBD1 (5 bases). The CDR3 spans 13 residues. Germline lookup yields CDR1 MDHEN and CDR2 SYDVKM. V was clipped by 8 bases and J by 1 base, with 11 bases between them. The CDR3 is CASDEGRNTEAFF. The CDR3 coding sequence is TGTGCCAGCGACGAGGGGCGGAACACTGAAGCTTTCTTT.

This clonotype was observed many times. The CDR3 here is CASRPNRDRGYEQYF. Here the CDR3 DNA reads TGTGCCAGCAGGCCCAACCGGGACAGGGGGTACGAGCAGTACTTC. The chain is built from TRBV6-5 and TRBJ2-7, with 11 bases aligning to TRBD1. Germline CDR1 and CDR2: MNHEY and SVGAGI. V gave up 6 bases and J gave up 4 bases; unmatched junction bases: 8. The CDR3 consists of 15 residues.

CDR3 residues: CSAPKGGSTDTQYF. The CDR3 DNA reads TGCAGTGCCCCGAAGGGCGGTAGCACAGATACGCAGTATTTT. This chain connects TRBV20-1 to TRBJ2-3, with D unresolved. V was trimmed by 6 bases and J by 0 bases, leaving 13 bases between them. Germline values: CDR1 DFQATT, CDR2 SNEGSKA (reference sequence). The CDR3 extends over 14 amino acids.

This clonotype occurred a few times. V is TRBV7-2 and J is TRBJ1-6; D unclear. In germline, CDR1 is SGHTA, CDR2 FQGNSA. Trimming stripped 4 bases from V and 8 bases from J, with 21 bases between. This CDR3 has 17 residues. The CDR3 loop is CASSSVPAGSGDSPLHF. As DNA, the CDR3 is TGTGCCAGCAGCTCAGTCCCGGCCGGGTCCGGCGATTCACCCCTCCACTTT.

By proportion, this clonotype is large. The CDR3 reads CASSDSTGAGANVLTF. CDR3 in DNA: TGTGCCAGCAGTGACTCGACAGGGGCTGGGGCCAACGTCCTGACTTTC. This chain links TRBV6-4 with TRBJ2-6; 8 positions match TRBD1. This CDR3 contains 16 residues. In germline, CDR1 is MRHNA, CDR2 SNTAGT. V was pared by 0 bases and J by 2 bases, with 0 bases of the junction left unmatched.

This clonotype was observed a handful of times. V gene TRBV27 combines with J gene TRBJ2-3, with TRBD1 identical over 7 bases. V lost 1 base and J lost 0; bases outside the gene matches: 7. CDR3 length equals 17 residues. CDR1 is MNHEY, CDR2 SMNVEV, per germline (reference sequence). CDR3: CASSLLRQGTSTDTQYF. The CDR3 DNA sequence: TGTGCCAGCAGTTTATTACGACAGGGTACGAGCACAGATACGCAGTATTTT.

In its sample, this clonotype was seen many times. The CDR3 is CASSSYRDYEQYF. CDR3 DNA sequence: TGTGCCAGCAGCTCATACAGGGACTACGAGCAGTACTTC. This chain joins TRBV7-6 and TRBJ2-7; D possibly corresponds to TRBD1 (6 bases). Germline V gene data show CDR1 as SGHVS and CDR2 as FNYEAQ. This CDR3 contains 13 residues. Trimming cost V 4 bases and J 3 bases, with 10 bases left between them. The full variable domain, with the rest looked up from reference TRBV7-6 and TRBJ2-7, is GAGVSQSPRYKVTKRGQDVALRCDPISGHVSLYWYRQALGQGPEFLTYFNYEAQQDKSGLPNDRFSAERPEGSISTLTIQRTEQRDSAMYRCASSSYRDYEQYFGPGTRLTVT.

As DNA, the CDR3 is TGCGCCAGCAGCCTGGGGACCGATGGGCCCCTCCACTTT. Translation gives CASSLGTDGPLHF. The chain has TRBV5-1 and TRBJ1-6, with a tentative D call TRBD1 (5 bases). V was pared by 4 bases and J by 13 bases, with 15 bases between. The V gene's germline CDR1 is SGHRS and CDR2 YFSETQ. This CDR3 contains 13 residues.